This T cell receptor (beta chain) was identified during a study of blood T cells in healthy people across ages. General study findings and limits: It was not possible, with unsorted PBMCs, to conclusively compare naive and antigen-experienced cells.

Healthy Caucasian individuals from Russia aged about 6 to 95 served as donors. Alongside a J-beta primer mix, a sample-barcoded 5' primer served in a second PCR lasting about 7 to 12 cycles. TCRdb used MiXCR to reprocess the 5' RACE reads, holding one entry per CDR3 protein. Of about 1.5 million distinct CDR3 sequences listed, approximately 43% are singletons. As concerns this clonotype: What it binds is not known.

Looked up from germline, CDR1 is SGHAT and CDR2 is FQNNGV. The CDR3 is 18 amino acids. J gave up 2 bases and V 5 bases, and 7 bases lay outside the gene matches. The chain couples TRBV11-2 to TRBJ2-3; the match to TRBD2 covers 16 bases. Sequencing was carried out using blood. This sequence was found in a young woman in good health. Here the CDR3 reads CASSGRGLAGGVTDTQYF. As DNA, the CDR3 is TGTGCCAGCAGCGGCCGGGGACTAGCGGGGGGGGTCACAGATACGCAGTATTTT.